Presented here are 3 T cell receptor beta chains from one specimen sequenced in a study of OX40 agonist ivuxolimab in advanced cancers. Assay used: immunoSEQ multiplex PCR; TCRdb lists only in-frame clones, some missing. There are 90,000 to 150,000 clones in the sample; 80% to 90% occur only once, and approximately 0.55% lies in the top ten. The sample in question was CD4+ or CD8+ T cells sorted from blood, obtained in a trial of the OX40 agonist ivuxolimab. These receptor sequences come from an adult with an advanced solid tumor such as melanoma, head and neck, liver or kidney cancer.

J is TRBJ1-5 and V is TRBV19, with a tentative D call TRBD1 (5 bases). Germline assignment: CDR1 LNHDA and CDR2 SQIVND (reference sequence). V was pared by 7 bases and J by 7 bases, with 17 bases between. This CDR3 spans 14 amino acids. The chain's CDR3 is CASMGGRSEQPQHF. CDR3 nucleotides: TGTGCCAGTATGGGGGGTAGATCGGAACAGCCCCAGCATTTT.

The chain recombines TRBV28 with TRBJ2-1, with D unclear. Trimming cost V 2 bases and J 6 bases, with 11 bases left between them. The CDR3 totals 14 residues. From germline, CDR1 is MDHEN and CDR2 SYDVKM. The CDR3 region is CASSLLRVGNEQFF. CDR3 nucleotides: TGTGCCAGCAGTTTACTCCGGGTGGGCAATGAGCAGTTCTTC.

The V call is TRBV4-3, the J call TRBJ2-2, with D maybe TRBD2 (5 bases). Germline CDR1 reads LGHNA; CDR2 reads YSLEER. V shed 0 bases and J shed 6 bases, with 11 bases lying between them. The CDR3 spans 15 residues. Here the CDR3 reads CASSQEGLRAGELFF. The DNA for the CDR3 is TGCGCCAGCAGCCAAGAAGGACTCCGAGCCGGGGAGCTGTTTTTT.